Here is one TCR beta chain with its context. What it recognizes is unknown. The CDR3 has 14 residues. Germline V gives CDR1 WNHNN, CDR2 SYGVQD (reference sequence). Deletions cut 3 bases from V and 5 bases from J, with 13 bases between. These data originate in a study of cytomegalovirus exposure and HLA in healthy donors. On the study more broadly: In a later analysis, it was reported that the roughly 120 validation repertoires had been produced on the same platform as the 670 or so repertoires belonging to the first cohort.

TCRdb's table, derived via immunoSEQ multiplex PCR, lists solely in-frame clones and lacks some. The data show 250,000 to 400,000 clones, 88% seen once. Study results and limitations: According to a subsequent analysis, TCR clusters from the first cohort were inclined to appear together in the 120 validation repertoires. Cytomegalovirus association was listed for approximately 160 TCR beta chains.

This TCR was sampled from a man aged 25-45 years in good health and CMV-seronegative. The chain employs TRBV10-1 and TRBJ2-5; possible D gene TRBD1, 6 bases. The sample comprised PBMCs. The CDR3 sequence: CASSDRQAWETQYF. CDR3 bases: TGCGCCAGCAGTGACCGACAGGCCTGGGAGACCCAGTACTTC.